One sample yielded the 24 T cell receptor beta chains listed below, sequenced in a study of blood T cell repertoires in COVID-19 (dated by TCRdb to the early 2020s). Receptor libraries were prepared by the immunoSEQ multiplex PCR assay. TCRdb provides this immuneACCESS table in a form limited to in-frame rearrangements. Some clones are lacking; in checked studies, under half of them reflect an unresolved V gene, and why the rest are absent is not known. Here the sample has about 95,000 clones; roughly nine tenths occur a single time. Of the sample, about 4.8% falls within the top ten clones. The sequenced sample consisted of peripheral blood. The receptors were gathered from a man in his sixties with COVID-19, enrolled during active disease.

The chain is built from TRBV19 and TRBJ2-2; the match to TRBD1 covers 9 bases. V lost 2 bases, J lost 6 bases, and 4 bases stayed unmatched. Germline values: CDR1 LNHDA, CDR2 SQIVND (reference sequence). CDR3 length equals 15 residues. CDR3 amino acids: CASSIRTGDAGELFF. The CDR3 DNA follows: TGTGCCAGTAGTATAAGGACAGGGGATGCCGGGGAGCTGTTTTTT.

This clone is a singleton in its sample. The rearrangement links TRBV10-3 to TRBJ2-1; TRBD1 aligns across 7 bases. Germline V CDR1 and CDR2: ENHRY, SYGVKD. This CDR3 region has 15 residues. The V gene end was trimmed by 0 bases and the J gene end by 5 bases; junction bases not matched to a gene: 4. The CDR3 sequence is CAISESTGNHNEQFF. The CDR3 DNA follows: TGTGCCATCAGTGAGTCGACAGGGAATCACAATGAGCAGTTCTTC.

The DNA of the CDR3 is TGTGCCAGCAGCGTGCGGGGGGGCTACGAGCAGTACTTC. It is translated as CASSVRGGYEQYF. V usage is TRBV9 and J usage is TRBJ2-7, with 9 bases matching TRBD2. J lost 3 bases, V lost 2 bases, and 0 bases had no gene match. Germline loops: CDR1 SGDLS, CDR2 YYNGEE. The CDR3 runs 13 residues.

The rearrangement links TRBV24-1 to TRBJ2-3, with TRBD1 matching 10 bases. This CDR3 spans 17 amino acids. V lost 5 bases and J lost 4; bases outside the gene matches: 11. CDR1 and CDR2 from the germline V gene are KGHDR and SFDVKD. The CDR3, as DNA: TGTGCCACCAGTGCCACCGCAGGGACAGGGGATCCAGATACGCAGTATTTT. It codes for CATSATAGTGDPDTQYF.

The J gene is TRBJ2-1, the V gene TRBV4-2, with D possibly TRBD2 on 6 matching bases. CDR1 LGHNA and CDR2 YNFKEQ come from the germline V gene. The CDR3 has 14 residues. Trimming cost V 4 bases and J 7 bases, with 14 bases left between them. CDR3 residues: CASSLNLLANEQFF. The CDR3 coding sequence is TGTGCCAGCAGCCTAAACCTTCTAGCGAATGAGCAGTTCTTC.

This chain uses TRBV14 with TRBJ2-5; 14 nucleotides line up with TRBD2. V was pared by 4 bases and J by 4 bases, with 2 bases of the junction left unmatched. From germline, CDR1 is SGHDN and CDR2 FVKESK. This CDR3 spans 15 amino acids. CDR3 in DNA: TGTGCCAGCAGCCTCGGGACTAGCGGGGGAGAGACCCAGTACTTC. Protein: CASSLGTSGGETQYF.

The CDR3 DNA is TGTGCCAGCAGCCAAGTGTCAAGCGGGGCGTCTGGGGAGCTGTTTTTT. Translation: CASSQVSSGASGELFF. The V and J genes are TRBV3-1 (or the pseudogene TRBV3-2) and TRBJ2-2; the match to TRBD2 covers 7 bases. Per the germline V gene, CDR1 is LGHDT and CDR2 is YNNKEL (reference sequence). J gave up 8 bases and V 1 base, and 10 bases lay outside the gene matches. This CDR3 contains 16 residues.

V usage is TRBV9 and J usage is TRBJ2-1; possible D gene TRBD2, 6 bases. The V gene's germline CDR1 is SGDLS and CDR2 YYNGEE. The CDR3 is 14 amino acids. V lost 2 bases, J lost 3 bases, and 9 bases lay in between. The CDR3 reads CASSVSGSYNEQFF. CDR3 coding DNA: TGTGCCAGCAGCGTTAGCGGTAGCTACAATGAGCAGTTCTTC. The entire variable domain, with the rest obtained from reference TRBV9 and TRBJ2-1, is as follows: DSGVTQTPKHLITATGQRVTLRCSPRSGDLSVYWYQQSLDQGLQFLIQYYNGEERAKGNILERFSAQQFPDLHSELNLSSLELGDSALYFCASSVSGSYNEQFFGPGTRLTVL.

V is TRBV27 and J is TRBJ2-1, with D possibly matching TRBD2 (5 bases). CDR3 length equals 17 residues. Germline V CDR1 and CDR2: MNHEY, SMNVEV (reference sequence). Trimming took off 1 base at V and 2 bases at J, with 15 bases between the two ends. CDR3 amino acids: CASSLFGEPTTYNEQFF. CDR3 nucleotides: TGTGCCAGCAGTTTATTCGGGGAGCCAACAACCTACAATGAGCAGTTCTTC.

This clone was picked up one time. The chain is built from TRBV3-1 (or the pseudogene TRBV3-2) and TRBJ2-1, with 8 bases lining up with TRBD1. V shed 6 bases, J shed 7 bases, and the junction held 14 bases outside the gene matches. Germline V gene lookup returns CDR1 LGHDT and CDR2 YNNKEL (reference sequence). The CDR3 contains 16 residues. CDR3 DNA sequence: TGTGCCAGCAGTCCCGAACAGGGGGTTTTGGAGAATGAGCAGTTCTTC. This sequence encodes CASSPEQGVLENEQFF.

This chain uses TRBV27 with TRBJ2-3; D may be TRBD2 (5 bases). Per germline, CDR1 MNHEY and CDR2 SMNVEV (reference sequence). The length of the CDR3 is 12 residues. The germline V and J ends were trimmed by 6 bases and 2 bases, with 6 bases remaining between them. CDR3 coding DNA: TGTGCCAGCAGGACTATCACAGATACGCAGTATTTT. Translating it yields CASRTITDTQYF.

The chain has TRBV29-1 and TRBJ1-2; the match to TRBD1 covers 8 bases. The ends lost 7 bases at V and 8 bases at J; junction bases unmatched: 6. Germline V gene lookup returns CDR1 SQVTM and CDR2 ANQGSEA. The CDR3 runs 11 residues. The CDR3 loop is CSAGGGGGYTF. CDR3 in DNA: TGCAGCGCAGGGGGCGGAGGAGGCTACACCTTC.

The rearrangement links TRBV5-1 to TRBJ2-5; weak D call: TRBD1 (5 bases). Germline CDR1 reads SGHRS; CDR2 reads YFSETQ. V was cut by 4 bases and J by 4 bases, with 17 bases left in between. There are 15 residues in the CDR3. The CDR3 is CASSPPRAPGETQYF. CDR3 in DNA: TGCGCCAGCAGCCCGCCCAGGGCGCCCGGAGAGACCCAGTACTTC.

This chain connects TRBV5-1 to TRBJ2-1, with D possibly being TRBD2 (5 bases). The V gene lost 5 bases and the J gene lost 6 bases, with 6 bases spanning the gap. The V gene's germline CDR1 is SGHRS and CDR2 YFSETQ. The CDR3 has 11 amino acids. For the CDR3, the DNA is TGCGCCAGCAGAGGAGGCAATGAGCAGTTCTTC. It translates to CASRGGNEQFF.

The V gene is TRBV6-5, the J gene TRBJ1-1; no clear D. This CDR3 is built from 15 residues. Trimming removed 0 bases from V and 5 bases from J, with 13 bases in between. In germline, CDR1 is MNHEY, CDR2 SVGAGI. Written as DNA, the CDR3 is TGTGCCAGCAGTTACTCCAGACTCCTCGAGACTGAAGCTTTCTTT. Protein sequence: CASSYSRLLETEAFF.

The chain employs TRBV10-2 and TRBJ2-2, with D possibly TRBD1 on 5 matching bases. The CDR3 runs 14 residues. Germline CDR1 is WSHSY and CDR2 is SAAADI. V was shortened by 5 bases and J by 2 bases, with 9 bases between the two germline ends. The CDR3 loop is CASSLDTNTGELFF. DNA for the CDR3: TGCGCCAGCAGTTTGGACACTAACACCGGGGAGCTGTTTTTT.

The rearrangement joins TRBV6-4 to TRBJ1-5, with 11 positions matching TRBD1. The CDR3 is 15 amino acids. V lost 7 bases and J lost 6; bases outside the gene matches: 8. Germline loops: CDR1 MRHNA, CDR2 SNTAGT. CDR3 protein: CASMGTGGIRQPQHF. DNA for the CDR3: TGTGCCAGCATGGGGACAGGGGGAATTCGTCAGCCCCAGCATTTT.

The J gene is TRBJ1-2, the V gene TRBV6-1, with 9 bases identical to TRBD1. Germline values: CDR1 MNHNS, CDR2 SASEGT. V lost 1 base, J lost 7 bases, and 4 bases stayed unmatched. This CDR3 has 14 amino acids. The CDR3, as DNA: TGTGCCAGCAGTGAAGACAGGGGGCAGGTTGGCTACACCTTC. Translating it yields CASSEDRGQVGYTF.

V gene TRBV29-1 combines with J gene TRBJ2-5; 7 bases fit TRBD1. The germline V gene has CDR1 SQVTM and CDR2 ANQGSEA. The CDR3 is made up of 14 amino acids. J was trimmed by 2 bases and V by 5 bases; bases with no gene match: 8. CDR3 loop: CSVNSGTAQETQYF. DNA of the CDR3: TGCAGCGTTAATTCCGGGACAGCACAAGAGACCCAGTACTTC.

The rearrangement uses TRBV7-2 and TRBJ1-6; D not certain. The CDR3 has 16 residues. Per germline, CDR1 SGHTA and CDR2 FQGNSA. V was trimmed by 4 bases and J by 0 bases, leaving 10 bases between them. CDR3 amino acids: CASSSHRSSYNSPLHF. CDR3 coding DNA: TGTGCCAGCAGCTCCCACCGGAGCTCCTATAATTCACCCCTCCACTTT.

The V call is TRBV19, the J call TRBJ2-7, with D possibly TRBD2 on 5 matching bases. This CDR3 region has 14 residues. The germline CDR1 and CDR2 sequences are LNHDA and SQIVND (reference sequence). The V and J ends lost 3 bases and 1 base respectively, with 10 bases between them. CDR3 DNA sequence: TGTGCCAGTAGTATGGGAGTGGGGTCCTACGAGCAGTACTTC. Protein product: CASSMGVGSYEQYF.

The rearrangement joins TRBV7-6 to TRBJ1-3; 9 bases line up with TRBD1. This CDR3 is built from 15 residues. Germline trimming cut 0 bases from V and 8 bases from J; bases unmatched to any gene: 5. Per germline, CDR1 SGHVS and CDR2 FNYEAQ. CDR3: CASSLADRGQDTIYF. In DNA, the CDR3 is TGTGCCAGCAGCTTAGCGGACAGGGGCCAAGACACCATATATTTT.

The chain has TRBV19 and TRBJ2-7, with D possibly TRBD1 on 6 matching bases. The CDR3 has 13 residues. Trimming left V 5 bases short and J 3 bases short, with 11 bases between. The germline gives CDR1 LNHDA, CDR2 SQIVND (reference sequence). CDR3 DNA: TGTGCCAGTAGTCCACAGGGAAACTACGAGCAGTACTTC. This encodes CASSPQGNYEQYF.

The chain combines TRBV28 with TRBJ1-5; weak D call: TRBD1 (6 bases). Germline lookup yields CDR1 MDHEN and CDR2 SYDVKM. Trimming removed 5 bases at V and 5 bases at J, with 10 bases between. The CDR3 is made up of 13 amino acids. The DNA for the CDR3 is TGTGCCAGCAGTCCGTACAGGGATCAGCCCCAGCATTTT. It translates to CASSPYRDQPQHF.